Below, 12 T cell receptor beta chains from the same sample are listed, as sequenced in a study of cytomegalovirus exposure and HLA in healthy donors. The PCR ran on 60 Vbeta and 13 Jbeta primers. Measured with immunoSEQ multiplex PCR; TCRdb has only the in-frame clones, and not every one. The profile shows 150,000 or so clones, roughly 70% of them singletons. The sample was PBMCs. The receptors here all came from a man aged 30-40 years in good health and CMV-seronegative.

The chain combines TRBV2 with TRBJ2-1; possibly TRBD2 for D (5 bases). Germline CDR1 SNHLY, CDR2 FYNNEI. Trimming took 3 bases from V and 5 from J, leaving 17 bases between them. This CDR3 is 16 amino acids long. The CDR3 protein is CASSERFGEWDNEQFF. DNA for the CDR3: TGTGCCAGCAGTGAGAGGTTCGGGGAGTGGGACAATGAGCAGTTCTTC.

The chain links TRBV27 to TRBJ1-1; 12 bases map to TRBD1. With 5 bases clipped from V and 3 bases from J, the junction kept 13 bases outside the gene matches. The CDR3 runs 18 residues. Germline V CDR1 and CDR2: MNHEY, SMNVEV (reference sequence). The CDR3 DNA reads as TGTGCCAGCAGTCGTCTTACCGGGACAGGGGGCGCCGACACTGAAGCTTTCTTT. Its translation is CASSRLTGTGGADTEAFF.

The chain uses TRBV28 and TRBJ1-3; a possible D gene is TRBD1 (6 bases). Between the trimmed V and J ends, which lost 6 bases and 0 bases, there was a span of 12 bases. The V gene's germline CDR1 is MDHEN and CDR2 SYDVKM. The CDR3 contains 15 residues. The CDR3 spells CASRPWTDSGNTIYF. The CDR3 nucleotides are TGTGCCAGCAGACCTTGGACAGACTCTGGAAACACCATATATTTT.

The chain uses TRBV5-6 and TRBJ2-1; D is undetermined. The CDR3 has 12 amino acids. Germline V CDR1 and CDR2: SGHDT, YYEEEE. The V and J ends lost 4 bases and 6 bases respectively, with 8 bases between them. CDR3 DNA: TGTGCCAGCAGCGTTATAGCCAATGAGCAGTTCTTC. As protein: CASSVIANEQFF.

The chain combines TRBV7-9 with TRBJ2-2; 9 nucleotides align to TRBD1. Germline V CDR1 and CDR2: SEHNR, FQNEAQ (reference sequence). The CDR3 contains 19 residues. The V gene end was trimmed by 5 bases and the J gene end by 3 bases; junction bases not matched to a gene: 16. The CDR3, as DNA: TGTGCCAGCAGCGTCGGACCCGACAGGGGGGTCGGGGACACCGGGGAGCTGTTTTTT. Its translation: CASSVGPDRGVGDTGELFF.

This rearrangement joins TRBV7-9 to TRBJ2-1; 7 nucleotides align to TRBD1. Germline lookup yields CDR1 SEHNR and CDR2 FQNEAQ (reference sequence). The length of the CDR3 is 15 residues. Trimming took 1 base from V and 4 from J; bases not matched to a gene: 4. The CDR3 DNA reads TGTGCCAGCAGCTTAGTGAGGGGGCCGTACAATGAGCAGTTCTTC. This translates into CASSLVRGPYNEQFF.

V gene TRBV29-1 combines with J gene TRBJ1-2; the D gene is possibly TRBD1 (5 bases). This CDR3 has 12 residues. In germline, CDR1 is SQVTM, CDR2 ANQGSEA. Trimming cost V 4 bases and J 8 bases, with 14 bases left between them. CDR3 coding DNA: TGCAGCGTTGGAGATCGGCGGGGCGGCTACACCTTC. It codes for CSVGDRRGGYTF.

The CDR3 DNA is TGTGCCAGCTCGAGACGGACAGGGGCATACACAGATACGCAGTATTTT. Amino acid sequence: CASSRRTGAYTDTQYF. The chain joins TRBV28 to TRBJ2-3; 9 positions agree with TRBD1. CDR3 length equals 16 residues. Trimming cost V 8 bases and J 2 bases; bases outside gene matches: 11. Germline CDR1 is MDHEN and CDR2 is SYDVKM.

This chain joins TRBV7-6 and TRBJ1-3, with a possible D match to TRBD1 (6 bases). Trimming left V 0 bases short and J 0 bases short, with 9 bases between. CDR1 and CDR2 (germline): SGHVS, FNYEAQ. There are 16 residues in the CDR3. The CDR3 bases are TGTGCCAGCAGCTTAGCGGGGACACTCTCTGGAAACACCATATATTTT. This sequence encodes CASSLAGTLSGNTIYF. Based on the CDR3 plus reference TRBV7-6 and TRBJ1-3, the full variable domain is GAGVSQSPRYKVTKRGQDVALRCDPISGHVSLYWYRQALGQGPEFLTYFNYEAQQDKSGLPNDRFSAERPEGSISTLTIQRTEQRDSAMYRCASSLAGTLSGNTIYFGEGSWLTVV.

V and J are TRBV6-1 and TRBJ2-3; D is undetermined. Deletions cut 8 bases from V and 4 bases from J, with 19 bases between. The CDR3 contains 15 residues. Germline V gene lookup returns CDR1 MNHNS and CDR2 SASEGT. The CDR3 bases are TGTGCCAGCTGCGTACAGTCGGAAAGATCAGATACGCAGTATTTT. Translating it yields CASCVQSERSDTQYF.

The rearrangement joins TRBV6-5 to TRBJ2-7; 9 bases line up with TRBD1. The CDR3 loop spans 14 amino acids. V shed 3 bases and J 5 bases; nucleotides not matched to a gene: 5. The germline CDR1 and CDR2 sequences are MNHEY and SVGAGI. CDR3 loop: CASSYGTGSDEQYF. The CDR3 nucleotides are TGTGCCAGCAGTTATGGGACAGGGAGCGACGAGCAGTACTTC.

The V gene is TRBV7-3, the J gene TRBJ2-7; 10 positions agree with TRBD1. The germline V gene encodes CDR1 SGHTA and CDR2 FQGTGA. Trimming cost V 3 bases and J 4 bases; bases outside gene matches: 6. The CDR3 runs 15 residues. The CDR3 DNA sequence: TGTGCCAGCAGCTTGTCACCGGGACAGGGGTACGAGCAGTACTTC. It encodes CASSLSPGQGYEQYF.